These T cell receptor beta chains were read from a single sample in a study of Ad26.COV2.S vaccination and SARS-CoV-2 variants. TCRdb keeps only in-frame clones here, not all; method: immunoSEQ multiplex PCR. The sample lists roughly 700,000 clones; about 89% were seen once. Sequencing used peripheral blood, obtained in a trial of Ad26.COV2.S vaccine versus placebo. These receptors all stem from a person between 18 and 60 years old who received the Ad26.COV2.S COVID-19 vaccine or a placebo. Each CDR3 is given with its conserved first and last residue. D genes are given only for firm matches.

j_call v_call d_call cdr3_aa
TRBJ2-1 TRBV4-3 - CASSQGGAAYNEQFF
TRBJ1-5 TRBV6-6 - CASSRMGEGNQPQHF
TRBJ2-7 TRBV27 TRBD1 CASSITGGGHEQYF
TRBJ1-1 TRBV6-5 - CASSYPAGVLPEAFF
TRBJ1-5 TRBV9 TRBD1 CASSLGTVPHQPQHF
TRBJ1-2 TRBV5-1 - CASSLILPGANYGYTF
TRBJ1-2 TRBV4-1 TRBD1 CASSQAGQGQGGYTF
TRBJ1-4 TRBV6-6 - CASSPPTGYFYVLFF
TRBJ1-2 TRBV30 - CAWTQLTDYTF
TRBJ1-1 TRBV29-1 - CSGITGINEAFF
TRBJ2-2 TRBV25-1 TRBD1 CASSERDRYTGELFF
TRBJ2-5 TRBV30 TRBD1 CAWSLPSTGGETQYF
TRBJ2-3 TRBV12-3/TRBV12-4 - CASSLADTQYF
TRBJ1-1 TRBV18 - CASSPKTDSNTEAFF
TRBJ2-3 TRBV24-1 - CATSDLESAKQDTDTQYF
TRBJ2-5 TRBV3-1/TRBV3-2 TRBD2 CASSRMTSGGQETQYF
TRBJ2-7 TRBV10-1 - CASSESGRTYEQYF
TRBJ2-4 TRBV6-2/TRBV6-3 TRBD1 CASSRQGTDIQYF
TRBJ1-1 TRBV6-4 - CASSPQPGVTTEAFF
TRBJ2-2 TRBV10-1 - CASSDPGRRTGELFF
TRBJ2-1 TRBV5-6 - CASSLEAISSYNEQFF
TRBJ1-2 TRBV24-1 - CATRDGYGGYTF
TRBJ1-4 TRBV19 - CASMGSQWSEKLFF
TRBJ2-5 TRBV27 - CASSAAAGTRETQYF
TRBJ2-3 TRBV5-4 - CASSGGLKDTQYF
TRBJ2-2 TRBV10-1 TRBD1 CASSESDGTVNTGELFF
TRBJ2-7 TRBV27 TRBD2 CASRLAGGAYEQYF
TRBJ2-3 TRBV29-1 TRBD2 CSVLGLAEKPGSTDTQYF
TRBJ2-7 TRBV7-9 TRBD1 CASSLTGQGIHEQYF
TRBJ1-3 TRBV4-3 - CASSQDIPLGISSSGNTIYF
TRBJ1-2 TRBV9 - CASSVNPSGGYTF
TRBJ2-5 TRBV6-6 - CASSYNPSDQETQYF
TRBJ2-2 TRBV27 - CASSLSATGELFF
TRBJ1-1 TRBV5-6 - CASSSLIVTEAFF
TRBJ2-5 TRBV5-1 - CASSLVGETQYF
TRBJ2-7 TRBV5-1 - CASSLAGSPYEQYF
TRBJ2-7 TRBV7-7 - CASSLEGPAPHEQYF
TRBJ2-7 TRBV12-3/TRBV12-4 TRBD1 CASSPTGAEQYF
TRBJ2-7 TRBV2 - CASSRERFYEQYF
TRBJ2-1 TRBV5-1 TRBD2 CASSDHRASGRSGYEQFF
TRBJ2-3 TRBV30 - CAWIKGVGGADTQYF